Below are 4 T cell receptor beta chains sequenced from a single sample in a study of a mutant IDH1 vaccine in newly diagnosed glioma. Their antigens are not known. Sequenced by immunoSEQ multiplex PCR; TCRdb stores in-frame clones only, minus some. The sample comprises some 33,000 clones, about 78% of which are singletons, and approximately 23% rests with the top ten. Time point here: week 11, during vaccination. Vaccination used 300 ug of mutant IDH1 20-mer peptide per dose, with topical imiquimod. The specimen was PBMCs, collected from a glioma patient whose treatment included an IDH1 peptide vaccine. Source of these receptors: a man aged 25 to 45 with glioma.

The CDR3 here is CASSFRSKTLHF. The CDR3, as DNA: TGTGCCAGCAGCTTTAGGTCGAAAACCCTCCACTTT. This sequence joins TRBV13 and TRBJ1-6; unclear D gene. Germline values: CDR1 PRHDT, CDR2 FYEKMQ (reference sequence). The CDR3 has 12 amino acids. The V end was cut by 3 bases, the J end by 14 bases, with 11 bases between.

The rearrangement links TRBV25-1 to TRBJ2-5; 11 bases align to TRBD1. CDR3 length equals 16 residues. The J segment lost 2 bases and the V segment lost 8 bases, leaving 10 bases of the junction unmatched. The germline CDR1 and CDR2 sequences are MGHDK and SYGVNS. The CDR3 DNA reads as TGTGCCAGCGGAAGCGCGGGGGACAGGGGGCAAGAGACCCAGTACTTC. Its protein product is CASGSAGDRGQETQYF.

The chain is built from TRBV5-8 and TRBJ1-2, with 7 bases fitting TRBD1. The CDR3 covers 15 residues. The V gene's germline CDR1 is SGHTS and CDR2 YDEGEE. With V trimmed by 2 bases and J by 2 bases, 6 bases remained unmatched. For the CDR3, the DNA is TGTGCCAGCAGCTTCCAAGGACAGGAGAACTATGGCTACACCTTC. Encoded protein: CASSFQGQENYGYTF.

The rearrangement joins TRBV5-1 to TRBJ2-1; D unclear. The V gene's germline CDR1 is SGHRS and CDR2 YFSETQ. This CDR3 comprises 13 residues. V dropped 7 bases and J dropped 2 bases, with 10 bases sitting between them. The CDR3 loop is CASARLTYNEQFF. CDR3 DNA sequence: TGCGCCAGCGCTCGGCTGACCTACAATGAGCAGTTCTTC.